This T cell receptor beta chain comes out of a study of cytomegalovirus exposure and HLA in healthy donors. Germline trimming cut 5 bases from V and 3 bases from J; bases unmatched to any gene: 5. The CDR3 covers 14 residues. CDR1 is ENHRY and CDR2 is SYGVKD in the germline V gene. The PCR was carried out with 60 Vbeta primers and 13 Jbeta primers. Clones were read by immunoSEQ multiplex PCR, and TCRdb kept only the in-frame ones, dropping some. The sample holds tens of thousands of clones, 70% to 80% seen once. The TCR sequence derives from a man aged 45 to 65 in good health and CMV-seropositive. The sequenced material came from PBMCs. V usage is TRBV10-3 and J usage is TRBJ2-5; 8 bases align to TRBD1. In DNA, the CDR3 is TGTGCCATCAGTCCGGGACAGGAGAAAGAGACCCAGTACTTC. Amino acid sequence: CAISPGQEKETQYF.